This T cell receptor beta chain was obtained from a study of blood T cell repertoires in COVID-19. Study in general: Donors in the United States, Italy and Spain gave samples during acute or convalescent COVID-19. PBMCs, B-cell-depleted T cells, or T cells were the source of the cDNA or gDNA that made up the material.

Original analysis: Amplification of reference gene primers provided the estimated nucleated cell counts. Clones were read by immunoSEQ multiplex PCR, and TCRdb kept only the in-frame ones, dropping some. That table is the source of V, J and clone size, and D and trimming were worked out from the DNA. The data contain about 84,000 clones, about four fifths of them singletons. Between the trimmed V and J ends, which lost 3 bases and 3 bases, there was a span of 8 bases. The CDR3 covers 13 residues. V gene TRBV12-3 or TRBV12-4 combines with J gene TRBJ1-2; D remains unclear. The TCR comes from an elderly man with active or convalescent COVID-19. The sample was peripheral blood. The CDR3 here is CASSFSAYYGYTF. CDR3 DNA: TGTGCCAGCAGTTTCTCCGCGTACTATGGCTACACCTTC.